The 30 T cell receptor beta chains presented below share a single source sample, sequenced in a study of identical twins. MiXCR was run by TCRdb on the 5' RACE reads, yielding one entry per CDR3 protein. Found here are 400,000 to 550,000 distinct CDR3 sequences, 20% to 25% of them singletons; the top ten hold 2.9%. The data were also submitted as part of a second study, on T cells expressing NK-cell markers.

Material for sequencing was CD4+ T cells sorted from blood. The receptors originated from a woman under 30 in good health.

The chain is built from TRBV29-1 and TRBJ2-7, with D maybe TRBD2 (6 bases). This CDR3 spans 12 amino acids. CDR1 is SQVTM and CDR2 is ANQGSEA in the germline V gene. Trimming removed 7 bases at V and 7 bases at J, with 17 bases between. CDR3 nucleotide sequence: TGCAGCGGAGAAGGGCTTGCGGGGGAGCAGTACTTC. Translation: CSGEGLAGEQYF.

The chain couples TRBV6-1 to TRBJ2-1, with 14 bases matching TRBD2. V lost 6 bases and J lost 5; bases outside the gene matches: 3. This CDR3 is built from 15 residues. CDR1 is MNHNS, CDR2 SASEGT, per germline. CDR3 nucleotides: TGTGCCAGCAGCCGACTAGCGGGGGGGCACAATGAGCAGTTCTTC. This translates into CASSRLAGGHNEQFF.

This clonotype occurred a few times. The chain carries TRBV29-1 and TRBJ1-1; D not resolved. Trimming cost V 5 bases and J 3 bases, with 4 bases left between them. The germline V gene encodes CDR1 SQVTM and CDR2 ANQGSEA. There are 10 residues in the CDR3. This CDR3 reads CSVSHTEAFF. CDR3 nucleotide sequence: TGCAGCGTTTCCCACACTGAAGCTTTCTTT.

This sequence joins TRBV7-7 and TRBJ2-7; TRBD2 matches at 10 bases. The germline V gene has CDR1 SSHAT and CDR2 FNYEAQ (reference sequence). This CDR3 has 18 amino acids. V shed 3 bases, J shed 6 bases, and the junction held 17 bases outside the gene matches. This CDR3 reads CASSFSSKASGSKVEQYF. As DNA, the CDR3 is TGTGCCAGCAGCTTCTCCTCGAAGGCTAGCGGGAGTAAAGTCGAGCAGTACTTC.

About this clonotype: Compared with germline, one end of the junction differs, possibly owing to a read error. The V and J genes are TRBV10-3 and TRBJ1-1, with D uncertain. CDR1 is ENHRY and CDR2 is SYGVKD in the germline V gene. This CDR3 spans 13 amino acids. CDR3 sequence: CAISDVGIAEASF. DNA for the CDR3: TGTGCCATCAGTGATGTGGGGATCGCTGAAGCTTCCTTT.

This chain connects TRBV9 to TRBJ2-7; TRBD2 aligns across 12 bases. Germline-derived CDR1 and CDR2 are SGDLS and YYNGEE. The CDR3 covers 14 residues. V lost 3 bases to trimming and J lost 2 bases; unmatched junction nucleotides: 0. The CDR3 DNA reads TGTGCCAGCAGCGGGACTAGCGGGGCCTACGAGCAGTACTTC. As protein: CASSGTSGAYEQYF.

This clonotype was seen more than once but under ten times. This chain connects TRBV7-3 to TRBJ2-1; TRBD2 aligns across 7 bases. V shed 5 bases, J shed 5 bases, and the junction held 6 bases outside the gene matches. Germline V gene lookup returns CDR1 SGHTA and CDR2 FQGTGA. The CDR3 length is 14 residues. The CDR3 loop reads CASSPSGNDNEQFF. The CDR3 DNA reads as TGTGCCAGCAGCCCGAGCGGGAATGACAATGAGCAGTTCTTC.

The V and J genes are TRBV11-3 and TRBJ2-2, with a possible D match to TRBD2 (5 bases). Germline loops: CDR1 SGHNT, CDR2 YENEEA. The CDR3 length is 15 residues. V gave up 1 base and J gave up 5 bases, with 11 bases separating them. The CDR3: CASSLGGRETGELFF. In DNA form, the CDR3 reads TGTGCCAGCAGCTTAGGAGGTCGGGAAACCGGGGAGCTGTTTTTT.

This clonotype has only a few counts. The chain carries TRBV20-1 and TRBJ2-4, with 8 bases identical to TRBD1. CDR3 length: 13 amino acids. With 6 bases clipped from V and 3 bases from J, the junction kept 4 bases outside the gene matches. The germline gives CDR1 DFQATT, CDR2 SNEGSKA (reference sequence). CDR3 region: CSATGTGKNIQYF. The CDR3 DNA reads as TGCAGTGCCACCGGGACAGGCAAAAACATTCAGTACTTC.

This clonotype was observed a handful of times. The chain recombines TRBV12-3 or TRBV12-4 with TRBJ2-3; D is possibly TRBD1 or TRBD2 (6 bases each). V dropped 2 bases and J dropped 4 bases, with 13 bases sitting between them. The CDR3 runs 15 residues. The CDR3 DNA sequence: TGTGCCAGCAGTTTAAGGGGGGTCCGGGCAGATACGCAGTATTTT. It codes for CASSLRGVRADTQYF.

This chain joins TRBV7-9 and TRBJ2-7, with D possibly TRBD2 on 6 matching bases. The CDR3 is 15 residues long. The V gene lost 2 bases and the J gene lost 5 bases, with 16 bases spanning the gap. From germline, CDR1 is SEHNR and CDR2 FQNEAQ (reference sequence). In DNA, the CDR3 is TGTGCCAGCAGCTTACTGGCGGGGTCCTTCCACGAGCAGTACTTC. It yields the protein CASSLLAGSFHEQYF.

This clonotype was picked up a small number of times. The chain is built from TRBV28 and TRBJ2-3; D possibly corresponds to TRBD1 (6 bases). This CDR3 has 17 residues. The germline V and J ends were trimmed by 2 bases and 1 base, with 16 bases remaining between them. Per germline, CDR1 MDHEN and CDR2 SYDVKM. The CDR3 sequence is CASSLTLSRGRTDTQYF. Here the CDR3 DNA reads TGTGCCAGCAGTTTAACCCTATCCAGGGGTCGCACAGATACGCAGTATTTT.

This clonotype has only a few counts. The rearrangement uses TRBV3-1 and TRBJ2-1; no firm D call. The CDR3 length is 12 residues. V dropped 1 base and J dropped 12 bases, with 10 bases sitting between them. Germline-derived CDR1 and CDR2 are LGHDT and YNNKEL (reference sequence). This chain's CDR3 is CASSQGANGQFF. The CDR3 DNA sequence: TGTGCCAGCAGCCAAGGAGCCAACGGGCAGTTCTTC.

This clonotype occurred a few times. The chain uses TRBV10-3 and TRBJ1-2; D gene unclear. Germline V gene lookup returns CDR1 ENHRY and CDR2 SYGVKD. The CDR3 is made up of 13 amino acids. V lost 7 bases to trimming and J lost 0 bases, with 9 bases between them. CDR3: CAIKQDTNYGYTF. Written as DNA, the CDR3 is TGTGCCATCAAACAAGATACTAACTATGGCTACACCTTC.

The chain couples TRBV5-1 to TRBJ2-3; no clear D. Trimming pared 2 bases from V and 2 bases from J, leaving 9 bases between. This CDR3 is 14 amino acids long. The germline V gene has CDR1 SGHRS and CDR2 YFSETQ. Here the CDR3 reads CASSLVDLTDTQYF. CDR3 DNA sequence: TGCGCCAGCAGCTTAGTGGACCTCACAGATACGCAGTATTTT.

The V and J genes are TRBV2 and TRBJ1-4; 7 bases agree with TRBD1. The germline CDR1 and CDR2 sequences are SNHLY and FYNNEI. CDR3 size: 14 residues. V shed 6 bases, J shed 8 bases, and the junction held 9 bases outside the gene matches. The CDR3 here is CASSQTGKSEKLFF. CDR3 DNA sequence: TGTGCCAGCAGCCAGACAGGGAAATCGGAAAAACTGTTTTTT. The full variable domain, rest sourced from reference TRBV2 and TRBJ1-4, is EPEVTQTPSHQVTQMGQEVILRCVPISNHLYFYWYRQILGQKVEFLVSFYNNEISEKSEIFDDQFSVERPDGSNFTLKIRSTKLEDSAMYFCASSQTGKSEKLFFGSGTQLSVL.

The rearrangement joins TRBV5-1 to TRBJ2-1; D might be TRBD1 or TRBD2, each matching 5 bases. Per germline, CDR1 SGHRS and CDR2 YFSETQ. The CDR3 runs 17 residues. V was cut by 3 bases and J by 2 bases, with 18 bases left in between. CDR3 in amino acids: CASSSYSGTRTYNEQFF. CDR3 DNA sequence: TGCGCCAGCAGCTCATACTCCGGGACGAGGACCTACAATGAGCAGTTCTTC.

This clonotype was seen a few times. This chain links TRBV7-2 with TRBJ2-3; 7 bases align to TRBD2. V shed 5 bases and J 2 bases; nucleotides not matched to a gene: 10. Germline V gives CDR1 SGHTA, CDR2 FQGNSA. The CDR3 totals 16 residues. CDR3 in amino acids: CASSGAGSPITDTQYF. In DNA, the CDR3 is TGTGCCAGCAGCGGAGCGGGATCCCCAATCACAGATACGCAGTATTTT.

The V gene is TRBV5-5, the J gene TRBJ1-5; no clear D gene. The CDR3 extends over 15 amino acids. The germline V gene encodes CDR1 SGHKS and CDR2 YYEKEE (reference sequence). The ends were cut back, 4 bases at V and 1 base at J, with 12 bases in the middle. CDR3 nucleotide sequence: TGTGCCAGCAGCCTCGGTGCCCCCAGCAATCAGCCCCAGCATTTT. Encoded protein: CASSLGAPSNQPQHF.

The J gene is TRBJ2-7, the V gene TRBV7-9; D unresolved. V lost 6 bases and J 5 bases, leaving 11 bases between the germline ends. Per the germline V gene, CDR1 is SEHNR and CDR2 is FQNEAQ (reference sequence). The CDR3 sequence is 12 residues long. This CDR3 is CASSLIFNEQYF. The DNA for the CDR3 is TGTGCCAGCAGTCTAATATTTAACGAGCAGTACTTC.

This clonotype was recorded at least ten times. The DNA for the CDR3 is TGCGCCAGCAGCTTGGTCACCGGGACACTTCTGACTGAAGCTTTCTTT. This codes for CASSLVTGTLLTEAFF. The V call is TRBV5-1, the J call TRBJ1-1; possibly TRBD1 for D (6 bases). Trimming removed 0 bases at V and 5 bases at J, with 17 bases between. CDR1 is SGHRS and CDR2 is YFSETQ in the germline V gene. The CDR3 loop spans 16 amino acids.

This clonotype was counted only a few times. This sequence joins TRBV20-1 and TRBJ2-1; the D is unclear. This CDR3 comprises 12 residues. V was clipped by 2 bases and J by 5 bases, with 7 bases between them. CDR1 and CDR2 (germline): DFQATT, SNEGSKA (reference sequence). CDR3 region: CSARQLHNEQFF. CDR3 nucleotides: TGCAGTGCTAGACAGTTACACAATGAGCAGTTCTTC.

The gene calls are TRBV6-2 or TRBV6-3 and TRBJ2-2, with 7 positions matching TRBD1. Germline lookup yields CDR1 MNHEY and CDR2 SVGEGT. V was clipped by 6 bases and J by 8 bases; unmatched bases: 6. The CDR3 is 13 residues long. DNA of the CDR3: TGTGCCAGCAGAAGACAGGGAATAGGGGAGCTGTTTTTT. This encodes CASRRQGIGELFF.

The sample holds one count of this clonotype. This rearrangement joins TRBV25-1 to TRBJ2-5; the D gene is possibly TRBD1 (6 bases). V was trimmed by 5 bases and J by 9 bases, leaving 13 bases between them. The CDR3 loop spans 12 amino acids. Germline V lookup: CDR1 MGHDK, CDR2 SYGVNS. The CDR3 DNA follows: TGTGCCAGCAGTCCCAGCAGGGGACCCCAGTACTTC. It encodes CASSPSRGPQYF.

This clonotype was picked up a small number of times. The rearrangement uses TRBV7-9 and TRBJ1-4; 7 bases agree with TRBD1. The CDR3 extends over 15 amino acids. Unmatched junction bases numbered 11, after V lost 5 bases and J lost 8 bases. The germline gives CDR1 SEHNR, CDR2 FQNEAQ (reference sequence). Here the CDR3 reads CASSLVTGADEKLFF. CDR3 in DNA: TGTGCCAGCAGCCTCGTTACAGGGGCGGACGAAAAACTGTTTTTT.

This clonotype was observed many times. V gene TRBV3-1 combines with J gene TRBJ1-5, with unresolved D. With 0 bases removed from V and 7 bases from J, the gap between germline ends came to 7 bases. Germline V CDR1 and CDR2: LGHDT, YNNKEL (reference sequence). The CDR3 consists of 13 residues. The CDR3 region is CASSQDVGQPQHF. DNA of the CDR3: TGTGCCAGCAGCCAAGATGTGGGGCAGCCCCAGCATTTT.

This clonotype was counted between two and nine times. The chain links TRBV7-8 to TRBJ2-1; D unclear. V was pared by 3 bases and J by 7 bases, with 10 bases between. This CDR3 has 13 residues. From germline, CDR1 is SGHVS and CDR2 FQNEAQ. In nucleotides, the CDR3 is TGTGCCAGCAGCTTCCGAGCCAAAAATGAGCAGTTCTTC. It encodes CASSFRAKNEQFF.

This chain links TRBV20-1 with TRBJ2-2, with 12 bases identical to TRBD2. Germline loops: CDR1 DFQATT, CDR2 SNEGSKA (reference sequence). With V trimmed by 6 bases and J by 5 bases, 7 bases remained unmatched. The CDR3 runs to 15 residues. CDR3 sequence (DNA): TGCAGTGCCAATCTAGCGGGGGGGCTGACCGGGGAGCTGTTTTTT. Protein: CSANLAGGLTGELFF.

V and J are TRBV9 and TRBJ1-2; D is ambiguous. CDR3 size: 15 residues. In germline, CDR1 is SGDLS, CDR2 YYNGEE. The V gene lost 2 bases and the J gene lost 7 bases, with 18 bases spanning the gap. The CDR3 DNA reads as TGTGCCAGCAGCGTTTCCTTCGCGGTACGGGGTGGCTACACCTTC. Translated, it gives CASSVSFAVRGGYTF.

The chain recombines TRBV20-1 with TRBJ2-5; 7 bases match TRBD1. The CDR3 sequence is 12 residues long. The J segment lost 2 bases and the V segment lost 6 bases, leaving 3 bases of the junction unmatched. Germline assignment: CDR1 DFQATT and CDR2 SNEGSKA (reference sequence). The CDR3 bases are TGCAGTGCCTGGGACAGACAAGAGACCCAGTACTTC. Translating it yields CSAWDRQETQYF.